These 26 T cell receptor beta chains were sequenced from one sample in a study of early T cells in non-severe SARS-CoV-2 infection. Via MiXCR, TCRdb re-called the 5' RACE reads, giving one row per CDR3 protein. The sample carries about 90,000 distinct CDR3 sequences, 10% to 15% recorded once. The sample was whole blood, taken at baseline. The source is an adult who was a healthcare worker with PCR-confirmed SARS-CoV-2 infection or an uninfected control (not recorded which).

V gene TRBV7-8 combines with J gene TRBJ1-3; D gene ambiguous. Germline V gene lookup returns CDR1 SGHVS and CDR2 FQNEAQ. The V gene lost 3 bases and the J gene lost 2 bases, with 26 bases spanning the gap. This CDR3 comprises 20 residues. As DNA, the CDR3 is TGTGCCAGCAGCTTCTCCTTCCGACCGGGAGGAGAGTCAACTGGAAACACCATATATTTT. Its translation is CASSFSFRPGGESTGNTIYF.

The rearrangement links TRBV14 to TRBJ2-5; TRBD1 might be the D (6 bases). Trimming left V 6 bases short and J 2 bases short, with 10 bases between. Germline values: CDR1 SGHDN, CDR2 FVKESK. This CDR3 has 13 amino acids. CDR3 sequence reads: CASRRTVQETQYF. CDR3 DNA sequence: TGTGCCAGCAGGAGGACAGTACAAGAGACCCAGTACTTC.

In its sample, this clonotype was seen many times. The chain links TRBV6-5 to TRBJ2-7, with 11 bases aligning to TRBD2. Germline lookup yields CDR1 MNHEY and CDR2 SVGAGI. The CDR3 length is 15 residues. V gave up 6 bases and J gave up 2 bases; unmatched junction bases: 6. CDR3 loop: CASSSTSGATYEQYF. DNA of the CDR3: TGTGCCAGCAGCTCGACTAGCGGGGCGACCTACGAGCAGTACTTC.

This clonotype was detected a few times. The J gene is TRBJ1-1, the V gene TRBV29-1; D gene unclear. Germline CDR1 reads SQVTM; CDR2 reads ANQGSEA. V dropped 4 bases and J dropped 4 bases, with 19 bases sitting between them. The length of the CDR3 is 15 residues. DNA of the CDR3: TGCAGCGTTGCCCGCACTCTAGCTGATGCCACTGAAGCTTTCTTT. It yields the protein CSVARTLADATEAFF.

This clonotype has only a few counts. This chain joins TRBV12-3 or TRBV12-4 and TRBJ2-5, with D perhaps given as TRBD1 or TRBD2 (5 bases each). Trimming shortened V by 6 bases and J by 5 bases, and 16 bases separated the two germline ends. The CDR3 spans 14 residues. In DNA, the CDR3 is TGTGCCAGCAGGGAAGCAGGGCCGGGGGAGACCCAGTACTTC. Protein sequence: CASREAGPGETQYF.

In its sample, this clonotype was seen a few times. CDR3 residues: CASNSGVAHTEAFF. In DNA, the CDR3 is TGTGCCAGCAACTCCGGCGTCGCGCACACTGAAGCTTTCTTT. This rearrangement joins TRBV7-3 to TRBJ1-1, with D unresolved. The V end was cut by 7 bases, the J end by 3 bases, with 15 bases between. The CDR3 sequence is 14 residues long. CDR1 and CDR2 (germline): SGHTA, FQGTGA.

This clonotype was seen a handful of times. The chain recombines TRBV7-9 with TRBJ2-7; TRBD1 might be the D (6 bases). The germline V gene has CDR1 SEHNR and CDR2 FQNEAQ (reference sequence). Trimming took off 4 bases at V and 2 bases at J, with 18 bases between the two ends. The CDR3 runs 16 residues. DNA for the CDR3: TGTGCCAGCAGCTCCCCGACAGGCAAGCTAGCCTACGAGCAGTACTTC. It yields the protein CASSSPTGKLAYEQYF. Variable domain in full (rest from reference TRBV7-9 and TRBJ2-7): DTGVSQNPRHKITKRGQNVTFRCDPISEHNRLYWYRQTLGQGPEFLTYFQNEAQLEKSRLLSDRFSAERPKGSFSTLEIQRTEQGDSAMYLCASSSPTGKLAYEQYFGPGTRLTVT.

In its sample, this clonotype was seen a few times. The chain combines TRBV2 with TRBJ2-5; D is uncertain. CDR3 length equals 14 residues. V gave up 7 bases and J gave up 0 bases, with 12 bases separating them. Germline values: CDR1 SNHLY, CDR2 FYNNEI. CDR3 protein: CASMEDGYQETQYF. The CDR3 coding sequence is TGTGCCAGCATGGAAGACGGGTACCAAGAGACCCAGTACTTC.

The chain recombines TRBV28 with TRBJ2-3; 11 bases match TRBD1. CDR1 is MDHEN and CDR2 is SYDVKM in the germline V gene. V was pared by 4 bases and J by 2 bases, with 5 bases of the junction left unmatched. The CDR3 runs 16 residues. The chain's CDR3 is CASSSGQGAFTDTQYF. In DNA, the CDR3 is TGTGCCAGCAGTTCAGGACAGGGGGCCTTCACAGATACGCAGTATTTT.

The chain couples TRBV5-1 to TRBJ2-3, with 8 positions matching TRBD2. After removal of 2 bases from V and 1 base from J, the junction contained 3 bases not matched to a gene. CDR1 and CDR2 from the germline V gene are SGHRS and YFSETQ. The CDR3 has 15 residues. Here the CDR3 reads CASSLAGVGTDTQYF. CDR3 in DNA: TGCGCCAGCAGCTTAGCGGGAGTGGGCACAGATACGCAGTATTTT.

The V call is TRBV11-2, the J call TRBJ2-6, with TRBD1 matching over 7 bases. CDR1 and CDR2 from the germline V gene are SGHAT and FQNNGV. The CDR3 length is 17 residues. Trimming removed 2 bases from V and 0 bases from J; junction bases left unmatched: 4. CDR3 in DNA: TGTGCCAGCAGCTTAAGGGGGCAAAGCTCTGGGGCCAACGTCCTGACTTTC. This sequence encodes CASSLRGQSSGANVLTF.

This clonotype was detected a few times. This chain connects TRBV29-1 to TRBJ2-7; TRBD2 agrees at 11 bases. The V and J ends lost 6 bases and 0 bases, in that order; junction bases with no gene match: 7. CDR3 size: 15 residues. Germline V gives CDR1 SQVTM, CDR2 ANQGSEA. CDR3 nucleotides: TGCAGCGTCGCCCAACTAGCGGGAGTCTCCTACGAGCAGTACTTC. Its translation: CSVAQLAGVSYEQYF.

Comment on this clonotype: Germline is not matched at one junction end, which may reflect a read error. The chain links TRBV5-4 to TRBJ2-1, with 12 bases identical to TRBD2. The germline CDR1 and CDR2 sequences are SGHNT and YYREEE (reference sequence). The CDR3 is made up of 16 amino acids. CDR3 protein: CASRKTGTSGHKEQFF. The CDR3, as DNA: TGTGCCAGCAGAAAAACCGGGACTAGCGGGCACAAAGAGCAGTTCTTC.

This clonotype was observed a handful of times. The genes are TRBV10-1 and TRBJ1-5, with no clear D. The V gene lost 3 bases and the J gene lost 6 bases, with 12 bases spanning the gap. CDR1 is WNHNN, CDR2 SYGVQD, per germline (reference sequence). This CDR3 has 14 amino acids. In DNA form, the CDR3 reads TGCGCCAGCAGTGAAGGCAGTTCGGCTCAGCCCCAGCATTTT. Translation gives CASSEGSSAQPQHF.

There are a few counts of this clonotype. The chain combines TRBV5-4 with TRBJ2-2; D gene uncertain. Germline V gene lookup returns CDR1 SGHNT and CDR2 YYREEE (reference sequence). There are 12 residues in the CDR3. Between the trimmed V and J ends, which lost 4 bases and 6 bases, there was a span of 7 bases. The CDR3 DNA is TGTGCCAGCAGCCTACTTTCCGGGGAGCTGTTTTTT. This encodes CASSLLSGELFF.

Written as DNA, the CDR3 is TGCAGACCCTCAACGGGGTATACCACAGATACGCAGTATTTT. It encodes CRPSTGYTTDTQYF. The chain recombines TRBV20-1 with TRBJ2-3; TRBD2 is a possible D gene (5 bases). CDR1 is DFQATT, CDR2 SNEGSKA, per germline (reference sequence). The CDR3 spans 14 residues.

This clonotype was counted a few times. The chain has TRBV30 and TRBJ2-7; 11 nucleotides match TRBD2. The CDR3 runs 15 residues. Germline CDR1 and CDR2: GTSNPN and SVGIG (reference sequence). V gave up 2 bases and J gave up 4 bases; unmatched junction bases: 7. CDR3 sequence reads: CAWSTLAGGRYEQYF. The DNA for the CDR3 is TGTGCCTGGAGTACCTTAGCGGGAGGGCGATACGAGCAGTACTTC.

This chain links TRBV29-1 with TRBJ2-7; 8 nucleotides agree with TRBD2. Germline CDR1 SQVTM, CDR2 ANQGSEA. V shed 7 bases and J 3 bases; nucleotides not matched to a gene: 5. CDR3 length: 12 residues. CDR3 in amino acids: CSATSGYYEQYF. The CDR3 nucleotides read TGCAGCGCAACTAGCGGTTACTACGAGCAGTACTTC.

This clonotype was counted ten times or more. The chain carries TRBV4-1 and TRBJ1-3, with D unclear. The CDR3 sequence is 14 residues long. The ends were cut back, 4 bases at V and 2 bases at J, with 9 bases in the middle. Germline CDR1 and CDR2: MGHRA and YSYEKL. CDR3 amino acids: CASSPTDTGNTIYF. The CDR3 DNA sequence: TGCGCCAGCAGCCCCACTGACACTGGAAACACCATATATTTT.

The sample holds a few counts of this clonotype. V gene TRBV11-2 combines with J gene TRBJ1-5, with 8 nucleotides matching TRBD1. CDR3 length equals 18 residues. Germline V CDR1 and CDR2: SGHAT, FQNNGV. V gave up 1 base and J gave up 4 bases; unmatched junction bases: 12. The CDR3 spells CASSLGPSGTGNNQPQHF. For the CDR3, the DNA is TGTGCCAGCAGCTTAGGCCCCTCCGGGACAGGAAATAATCAGCCCCAGCATTTT.

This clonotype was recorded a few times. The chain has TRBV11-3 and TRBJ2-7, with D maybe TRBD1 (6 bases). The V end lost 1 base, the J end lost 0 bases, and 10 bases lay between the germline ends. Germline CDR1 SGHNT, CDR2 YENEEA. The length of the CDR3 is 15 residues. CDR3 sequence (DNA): TGTGCCAGCAGCTTAGTGGCAGGGGACTCCTACGAGCAGTACTTC. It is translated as CASSLVAGDSYEQYF.

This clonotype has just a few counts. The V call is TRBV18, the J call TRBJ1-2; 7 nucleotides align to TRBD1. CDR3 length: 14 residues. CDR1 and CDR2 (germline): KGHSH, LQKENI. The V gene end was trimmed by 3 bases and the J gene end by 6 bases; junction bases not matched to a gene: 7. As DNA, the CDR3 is TGTGCCAGCTCACCCCTTACAGGGGAAAATGGCTACACCTTC. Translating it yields CASSPLTGENGYTF. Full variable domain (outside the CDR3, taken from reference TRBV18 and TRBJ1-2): NAGVMQNPRHLVRRRGQEARLRCSPMKGHSHVYWYRQLPEEGLKFMVYLQKENIIDESGMPKERFSAEFPKEGPSILRIQQVVRGDSAAYFCASSPLTGENGYTFGSGTRLTVV.

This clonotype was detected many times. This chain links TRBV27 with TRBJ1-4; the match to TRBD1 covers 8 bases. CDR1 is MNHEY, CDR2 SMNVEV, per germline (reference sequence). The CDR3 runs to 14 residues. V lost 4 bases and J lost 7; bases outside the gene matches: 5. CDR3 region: CASSSQGVGEKLFF. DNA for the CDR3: TGTGCCAGCAGTTCACAGGGGGTGGGTGAAAAACTGTTTTTT.

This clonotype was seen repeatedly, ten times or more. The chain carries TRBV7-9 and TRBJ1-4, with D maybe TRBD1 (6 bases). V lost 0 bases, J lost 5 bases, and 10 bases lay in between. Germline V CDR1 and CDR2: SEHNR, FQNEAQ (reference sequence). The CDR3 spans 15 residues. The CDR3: CASSLAGGANEKLFF. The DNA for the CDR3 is TGTGCCAGCAGCTTAGCCGGGGGGGCGAATGAAAAACTGTTTTTT.

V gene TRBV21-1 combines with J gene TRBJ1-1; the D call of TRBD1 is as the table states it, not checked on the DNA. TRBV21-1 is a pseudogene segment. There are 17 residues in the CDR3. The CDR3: CASSRRGRGPRNTEAFF. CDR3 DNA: TGTGCCAGCAGCAGGAGGGGGCGCGGACCGAGGAACACTGAAGCTTTCTTT.

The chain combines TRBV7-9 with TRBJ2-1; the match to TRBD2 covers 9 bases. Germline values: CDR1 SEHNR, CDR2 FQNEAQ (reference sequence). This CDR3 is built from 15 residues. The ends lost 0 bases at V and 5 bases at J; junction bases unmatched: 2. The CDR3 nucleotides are TGTGCCAGCAGCTTAGCTAGACTAGCGGACAATGAGCAGTTCTTC. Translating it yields CASSLARLADNEQFF. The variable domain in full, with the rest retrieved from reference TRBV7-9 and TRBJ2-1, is DTGVSQNPRHKITKRGQNVTFRCDPISEHNRLYWYRQTLGQGPEFLTYFQNEAQLEKSRLLSDRFSAERPKGSFSTLEIQRTEQGDSAMYLCASSLARLADNEQFFGPGTRLTVL.